Below, 17 T cell receptor beta chains from the same sample are listed, as sequenced in a study of CD4 T cells in relation to SARS-CoV-2 and coronaviruses. Generated by immunoSEQ multiplex PCR, the TCRdb table keeps only in-frame clones and is missing some. The sample lists 60,000 or so clones, about 95% occurring once. CD4+ T cells from unexposed donors were obtained before the COVID-19 pandemic (2011-2018). Specimen: naive CD4+ T cells from PBMCs. The subset is: naive CD4+ T cells isolated by negative enrichment. All receptors derive from a human donor in good health.

The chain carries TRBV27 and TRBJ2-7, with D unclear. The CDR3 sequence is 13 residues long. Germline loops: CDR1 MNHEY, CDR2 SMNVEV (reference sequence). Trimming pared 4 bases from V and 0 bases from J, leaving 7 bases between. This chain's CDR3 is CASSSRSSYEQYF. Written as DNA, the CDR3 is TGTGCCAGCAGTTCACGGAGCTCCTACGAGCAGTACTTC.

This clone was seen a handful of times. The chain combines TRBV7-7 with TRBJ2-2; 7 bases are a match to TRBD2. The V segment lost 5 bases and the J segment 0 bases; nucleotides outside the gene matches: 12. CDR3 length: 18 amino acids. Per the germline V gene, CDR1 is SSHAT and CDR2 is FNYEAQ (reference sequence). Here the CDR3 reads CASSPRGLAGSNTGELFF. CDR3 sequence (DNA): TGTGCCAGCAGCCCCCGGGGATTAGCGGGTTCGAACACCGGGGAGCTGTTTTTT.

This chain joins TRBV10-3 and TRBJ1-1; the match to TRBD1 covers 8 bases. The CDR3 runs 14 residues. The germline CDR1 and CDR2 sequences are ENHRY and SYGVKD. The V segment lost 7 bases and the J segment 2 bases; nucleotides outside the gene matches: 6. The CDR3 reads CAIKPGTGNTEAFF. The CDR3, as DNA: TGTGCCATCAAACCCGGGACAGGAAACACTGAAGCTTTCTTT.

The chain employs TRBV6-1 and TRBJ2-2; TRBD1 might be the D (5 bases). CDR3 length: 15 residues. CDR1 MNHNS and CDR2 SASEGT come from the germline V gene. V lost 1 base to trimming and J lost 6 bases, with 12 bases between them. For the CDR3, the DNA is TGTGCCAGCAGTGAAGAGGGGTTTGGCGCCGGGGAGCTGTTTTTT. This codes for CASSEEGFGAGELFF.

The chain joins TRBV24-1 to TRBJ2-7, with D possibly being TRBD1 (6 bases). The CDR3 totals 13 residues. In germline, CDR1 is KGHDR, CDR2 SFDVKD. Trimming took off 4 bases at V and 5 bases at J, with 11 bases between the two ends. This chain's CDR3 is CATSESGQHEQYF. The CDR3 DNA sequence: TGTGCCACCAGTGAATCCGGACAGCACGAGCAGTACTTC.

The CDR3 reads CASSLVGSVKSQETQYF. CDR3 nucleotide sequence: TGTGCCAGCAGCTTAGTCGGCTCAGTTAAAAGCCAAGAGACCCAGTACTTC. The rearrangement links TRBV7-8 to TRBJ2-5; no firm D call. CDR1 and CDR2 from the germline V gene are SGHVS and FQNEAQ. Between the trimmed V and J ends, which lost 1 base and 1 base, there was a span of 16 bases. This CDR3 spans 17 amino acids.

The rearrangement uses TRBV18 and TRBJ2-2, with 7 bases fitting TRBD1. J gave up 1 base and V 3 bases, and 5 bases lay outside the gene matches. This CDR3 spans 16 amino acids. Germline V gives CDR1 KGHSH, CDR2 LQKENI. CDR3 amino acids: CASSPTTGKNTGELFF. CDR3 sequence (DNA): TGTGCCAGCTCACCCACGACAGGGAAGAACACCGGGGAGCTGTTTTTT.

The chain joins TRBV7-9 to TRBJ2-7; D gene ambiguous. This CDR3 is built from 13 residues. Germline lookup yields CDR1 SEHNR and CDR2 FQNEAQ (reference sequence). V was pared by 4 bases and J by 8 bases, with 15 bases between. CDR3 DNA sequence: TGTGCCAGCAGCTCCCCCTCGGGCGACCAGCAGTACTTC. Protein sequence: CASSSPSGDQQYF. Full variable domain (outside the CDR3, taken from reference TRBV7-9 and TRBJ2-7): DTGVSQNPRHKITKRGQNVTFRCDPISEHNRLYWYRQTLGQGPEFLTYFQNEAQLEKSRLLSDRFSAERPKGSFSTLEIQRTEQGDSAMYLCASSSPSGDQQYFGPGTRLTVT.

CDR3 region: CASSGRGSSLYNEQFF. The CDR3 region has the DNA TGTGCCAGCAGCGGTCGCGGCAGTTCACTTTACAATGAGCAGTTCTTC. The chain has TRBV7-2 and TRBJ2-1; D gene unclear. Trimming stripped 5 bases from V and 4 bases from J, with 18 bases between. Germline assignment: CDR1 SGHTA and CDR2 FQGNSA. The CDR3 covers 16 residues.

The genes are TRBV29-1 and TRBJ2-7; no reliable D call. Trimming removed 4 bases at V and 3 bases at J, with 7 bases between. Germline V lookup: CDR1 SQVTM, CDR2 ANQGSEA. This CDR3 is 11 amino acids long. The CDR3 loop is CSVGVNYEQYF. CDR3 bases: TGCAGCGTTGGGGTAAACTACGAGCAGTACTTC.

The chain links TRBV28 to TRBJ2-7; 12 nucleotides line up with TRBD2. Germline CDR1 is MDHEN and CDR2 is SYDVKM. V was clipped by 5 bases and J by 4 bases; unmatched bases: 3. The CDR3 has 14 residues. CDR3 in DNA: TGTGCCAGCAGTATAACTAGCGGGAGGTACGAGCAGTACTTC. Encoded protein: CASSITSGRYEQYF.

This clone appeared a single time. The J gene is TRBJ2-7, the V gene TRBV19; 8 positions agree with TRBD1. The V and J ends lost 5 bases and 5 bases, in that order; junction bases with no gene match: 2. The V gene's germline CDR1 is LNHDA and CDR2 SQIVND (reference sequence). The CDR3 runs 12 residues. This CDR3 reads CASSSGGHEQYF. CDR3 DNA sequence: TGTGCCAGTAGTTCAGGGGGCCACGAGCAGTACTTC.

V and J are TRBV10-2 and TRBJ2-1, with 7 positions matching TRBD2. In germline, CDR1 is WSHSY, CDR2 SAAADI. The V segment lost 1 base and the J segment 3 bases; nucleotides outside the gene matches: 6. The CDR3 consists of 16 residues. The CDR3: CASSEYASGSYNEQFF. Written as DNA, the CDR3 is TGCGCCAGCAGTGAGTATGCTAGCGGAAGCTACAATGAGCAGTTCTTC.

The chain links TRBV27 to TRBJ2-3; TRBD2 might be the D (5 bases). Per the germline V gene, CDR1 is MNHEY and CDR2 is SMNVEV (reference sequence). V gave up 5 bases and J gave up 7 bases, with 10 bases separating them. This CDR3 has 12 amino acids. CDR3 protein: CASSGPGNTQYF. CDR3 sequence (DNA): TGTGCCAGCAGTGGTCCGGGAAATACGCAGTATTTT.

This clone was seen once. The chain carries TRBV7-2 and TRBJ2-1; TRBD1 aligns across 7 bases. With 7 bases clipped from V and 7 bases from J, the junction kept 10 bases outside the gene matches. Germline V gives CDR1 SGHTA, CDR2 FQGNSA. This CDR3 is 14 amino acids long. In nucleotides, the CDR3 is TGTGCCAGCAACCCCTCACAGGGGCCAAATGAGCAGTTCTTC. This encodes CASNPSQGPNEQFF.

V usage is TRBV24-1 and J usage is TRBJ2-6; no clear D. V gave up 4 bases and J gave up 0 bases, with 6 bases separating them. The CDR3 is 15 residues long. From germline, CDR1 is KGHDR and CDR2 SFDVKD. This chain's CDR3 is CATSEGSSGANVLTF. Here the CDR3 DNA reads TGTGCCACCAGTGAAGGCAGCTCTGGGGCCAACGTCCTGACTTTC.

The rearrangement uses TRBV19 and TRBJ1-5; TRBD1 matches at 7 bases. V lost 1 base, J lost 6 bases, and 6 bases stayed unmatched. The germline V gene encodes CDR1 LNHDA and CDR2 SQIVND (reference sequence). CDR3 length: 15 amino acids. The CDR3 here is CASSIGQGVRQPQHF. CDR3 coding DNA: TGTGCCAGTAGTATAGGGCAGGGGGTGCGTCAGCCCCAGCATTTT.